The following is a T cell receptor beta chain sequence with its context. These data come from a study of shared clonotypes between healthy human individuals. Study background: The donor pool was made up of two women and a few men aged 18 to 49. Plates per donor: three CD4 naive, three CD4 memory, two CD8 naive, one CD8 memory.

Only CD45RO-negative cells positively selected for CCR7 counted as naive CD8 cells, so terminally differentiated effector memory CD45RA+ cells were excluded. Per the original data handling: Filtering differed, since immunoSEQ gave only junction sequences and no quality scores. Generated by immunoSEQ multiplex PCR, the TCRdb table keeps only in-frame clones and is missing some. V, J and clone size are taken as reported in that table, and D and trimming were inferred from the DNA itself. The sample lists 550,000 to 750,000 clones; 92% were seen once. The TCR originated in a young man in good health. Sequencing used naive CD8+ T cells sorted from blood.

CDR3 nucleotide sequence: TGTGCCAGCAGTAAGCTGGACCACGAGCAGTACTTC. Translating it yields CASSKLDHEQYF. V usage is TRBV7-9 and J usage is TRBJ2-7; D is ambiguous. The CDR3 loop spans 12 amino acids. With 6 bases removed from V and 5 bases from J, the gap between germline ends came to 11 bases. The germline CDR1 and CDR2 sequences are SEHNR and FQNEAQ (reference sequence).